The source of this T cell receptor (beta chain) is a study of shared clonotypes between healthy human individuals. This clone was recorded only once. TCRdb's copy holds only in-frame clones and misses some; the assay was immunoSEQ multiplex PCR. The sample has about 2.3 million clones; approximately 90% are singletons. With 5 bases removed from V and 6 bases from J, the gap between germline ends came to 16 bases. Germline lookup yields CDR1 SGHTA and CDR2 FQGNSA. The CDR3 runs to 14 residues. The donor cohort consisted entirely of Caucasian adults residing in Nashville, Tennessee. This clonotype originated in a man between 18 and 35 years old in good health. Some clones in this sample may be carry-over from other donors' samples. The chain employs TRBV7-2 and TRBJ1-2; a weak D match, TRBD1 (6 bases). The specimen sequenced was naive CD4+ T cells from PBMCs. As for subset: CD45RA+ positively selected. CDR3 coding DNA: TGTGCCAGCAGCGTTTCTAGGGACAACCATGGCTACACCTTC. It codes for CASSVSRDNHGYTF.